Given below is one TCR beta chain in context. From germline, CDR1 is SGDLS and CDR2 YYNGEE. The CDR3 sequence is 16 residues long. J was trimmed by 6 bases and V by 3 bases; bases with no gene match: 11. The assay was immunoSEQ multiplex PCR, and TCRdb's table has in-frame clones only and misses some. The data show around 180,000 clones, 90% seen once. The record originates from a study of T cell responses to AZD1222 COVID-19 vaccine. The source is an adult in good health. The V gene is TRBV9, the J gene TRBJ2-1; 8 nucleotides match TRBD2. The material sequenced was peripheral blood, taken on day 0 of AZD1222 vaccination. The CDR3 loop is CASSGSGAPPANEQFF. CDR3 nucleotide sequence: TGTGCCAGCAGCGGTAGCGGGGCCCCCCCGGCCAATGAGCAGTTCTTC. The whole variable domain, remainder taken from reference TRBV9 and TRBJ2-1, is DSGVTQTPKHLITATGQRVTLRCSPRSGDLSVYWYQQSLDQGLQFLIQYYNGEERAKGNILERFSAQQFPDLHSELNLSSLELGDSALYFCASSGSGAPPANEQFFGPGTRLTVL.